This T cell receptor (beta chain) was profiled in a study of blood T cells in healthy people across ages. Healthy Caucasian individuals from Russia aged about 6 to 90 served as donors. The sample holds one count of this clonotype. Its antigen is still unknown. The CDR3 length is 14 residues. V gave up 5 bases and J gave up 5 bases, with 16 bases separating them. Looked up from germline, CDR1 is SGHTA and CDR2 is FQGNSA. Study-wide points: Because donor CMV status was unknown, expanded clonotype changes were possibly confounded. It was not possible, with unsorted PBMCs, to conclusively compare naive and antigen-experienced cells.

Using a J-beta primer mix together with a sample-barcoded 5' primer, a second PCR was run for 7 to 11 cycles. TCRdb fed the 5' RACE reads into MiXCR, producing one record per CDR3 protein. Altogether 600,000 to 800,000 distinct CDR3 sequences are present, approximately 21% being singletons, with the ten largest covering approximately 3.6%. This chain joins TRBV7-2 and TRBJ2-7, with D tentatively TRBD1 or TRBD2 (5 bases each). Sequencing input: blood. The clonotype was recovered from a man in his 70s in good health. The DNA for the CDR3 is TGTGCCAGCAGCCCATCGCCAGGGACCCACGAGCAGTACTTC. Its translation: CASSPSPGTHEQYF.